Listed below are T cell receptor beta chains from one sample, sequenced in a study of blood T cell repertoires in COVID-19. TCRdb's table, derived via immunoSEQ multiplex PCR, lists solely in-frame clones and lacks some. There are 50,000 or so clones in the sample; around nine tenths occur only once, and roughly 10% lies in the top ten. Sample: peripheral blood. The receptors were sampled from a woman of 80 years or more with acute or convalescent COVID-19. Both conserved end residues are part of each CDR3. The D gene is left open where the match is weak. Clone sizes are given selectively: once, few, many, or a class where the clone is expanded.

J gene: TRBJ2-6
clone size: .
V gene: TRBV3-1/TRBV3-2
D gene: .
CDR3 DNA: TGTGCCAGCAGCCAAGCAGGGTCTGGGGCCAACGTCCTGACTTTC
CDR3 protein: CASSQAGSGANVLTF

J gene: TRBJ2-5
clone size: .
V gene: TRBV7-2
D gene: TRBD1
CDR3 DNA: TGTGCCAGCAGCTTCGTATCGGACAGGAGAGAGACCCAGTACTTC
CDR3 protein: CASSFVSDRRETQYF

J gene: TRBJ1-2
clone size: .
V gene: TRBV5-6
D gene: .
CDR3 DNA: TGTGCCAGCAGTACAGACTATGGCTACACCTTC
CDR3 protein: CASSTDYGYTF

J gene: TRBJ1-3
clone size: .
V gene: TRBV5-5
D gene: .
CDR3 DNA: TGTGCCAGCACCCCCTGGGCAGAAACCACTGGAAACACCATATATTTT
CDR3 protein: CASTPWAETTGNTIYF

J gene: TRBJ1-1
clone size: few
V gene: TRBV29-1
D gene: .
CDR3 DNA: TGCAGCGTTGAGGGGGCCCTCATGAACACTGAAGCTTTCTTT
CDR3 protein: CSVEGALMNTEAFF

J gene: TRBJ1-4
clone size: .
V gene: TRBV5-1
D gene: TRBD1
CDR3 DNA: TGCGCCAGCAGCCCCGGGACAGGGGGCGAGGCTAATGAAAAACTGTTTTTT
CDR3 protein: CASSPGTGGEANEKLFF

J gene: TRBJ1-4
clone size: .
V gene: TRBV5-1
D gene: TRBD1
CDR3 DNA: TGCGCCAGCAGCTTGGACGATAACAGGGGGCCTGAAAAACTGTTTTTT
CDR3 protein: CASSLDDNRGPEKLFF

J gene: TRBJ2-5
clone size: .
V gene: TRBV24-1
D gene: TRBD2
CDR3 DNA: TGTGCCACCAGTGATTTACTAGCGGGAGAGACCCAGTACTTC
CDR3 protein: CATSDLLAGETQYF

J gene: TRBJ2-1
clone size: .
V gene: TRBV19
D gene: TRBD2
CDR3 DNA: TGTGCCAGTAGGGCTAGCGGAGGCATACTCGCAGCGTACAATGAGCAGTTCTTC
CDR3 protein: CASRASGGILAAYNEQFF

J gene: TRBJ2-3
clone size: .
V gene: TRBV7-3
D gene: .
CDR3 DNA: TGTGCCAGCAGCTTGGCGGGGAAGGGAGATACGCAGTATTTT
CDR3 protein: CASSLAGKGDTQYF

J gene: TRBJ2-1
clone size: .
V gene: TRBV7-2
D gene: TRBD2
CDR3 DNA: TGTGCCAGCAGCTCCCGGCTAGCGGGCTACAATGAGCAGTTCTTC
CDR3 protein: CASSSRLAGYNEQFF

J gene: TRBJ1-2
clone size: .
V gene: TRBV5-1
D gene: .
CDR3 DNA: TGCGCCAGCAGCTTGGCCGGAGGATCTTCTAACTATGGCTACACCTTC
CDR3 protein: CASSLAGGSSNYGYTF

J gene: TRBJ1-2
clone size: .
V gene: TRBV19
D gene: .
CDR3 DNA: TGTGCCAGTAGTATAGCGGGGGAAAACTATGGCTACACCTTC
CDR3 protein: CASSIAGENYGYTF

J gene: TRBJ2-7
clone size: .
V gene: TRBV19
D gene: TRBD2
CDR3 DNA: TGTGCCAGTAGTATAGGAGGTAGCGGGCTCTACGAGCAGTACTTC
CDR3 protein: CASSIGGSGLYEQYF

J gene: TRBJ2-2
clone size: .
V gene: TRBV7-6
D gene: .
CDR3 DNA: TGTGCCAGCAGCTTAGCGTGGAGGAAGCCCACCGGGGAGCTGTTTTTT
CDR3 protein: CASSLAWRKPTGELFF

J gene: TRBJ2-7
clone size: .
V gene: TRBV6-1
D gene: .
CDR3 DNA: TGTGCCAGCAGTGATGGGCCCTACGAGCAGTACTTC
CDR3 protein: CASSDGPYEQYF

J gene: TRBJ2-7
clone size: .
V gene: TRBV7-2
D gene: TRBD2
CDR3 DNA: TGTGCCAGCAGCTTAGTGGCGGGGGGGCTAGCGGGAGGGTCTCCGTACTTC
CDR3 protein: CASSLVAGGLAGGSPYF

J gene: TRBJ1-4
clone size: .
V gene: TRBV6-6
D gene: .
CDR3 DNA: TGTGCCAGCAGTAGCGGGGGGGCGGGTAATGAAAAACTGTTTTTT
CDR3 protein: CASSSGGAGNEKLFF

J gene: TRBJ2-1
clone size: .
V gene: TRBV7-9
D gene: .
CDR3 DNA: TGTGCCAGCAGCCGAGAATCCACATTCCGGGATGAGCAGTTCTTC
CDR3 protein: CASSRESTFRDEQFF

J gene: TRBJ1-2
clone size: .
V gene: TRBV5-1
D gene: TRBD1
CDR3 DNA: TGCGCCAGCAGCCCAACCGGGGACAGGGGGTCCCATAACTATGGCTACACCTTC
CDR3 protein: CASSPTGDRGSHNYGYTF

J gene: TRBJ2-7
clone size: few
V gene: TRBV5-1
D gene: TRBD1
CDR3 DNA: TGCGCCAGCAGCTCTTCGCGGTGGGACAGGGCGTCCTACGAGCAGTACTTC
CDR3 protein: CASSSSRWDRASYEQYF

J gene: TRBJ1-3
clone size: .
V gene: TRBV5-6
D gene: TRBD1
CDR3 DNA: TGTGCCAGCAGCTCTACAGGGGCTGGAAACACCATATATTTT
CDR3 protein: CASSSTGAGNTIYF

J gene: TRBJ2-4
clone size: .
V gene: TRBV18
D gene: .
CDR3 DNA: TGTGCCAGCTCAGAGGGAGGGACAGGACTAGCCAAAAACATTCAGTACTTC
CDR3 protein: CASSEGGTGLAKNIQYF

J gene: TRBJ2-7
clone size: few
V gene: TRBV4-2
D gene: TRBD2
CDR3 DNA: TGTGCCAGCAGCCAAGATGTAACTAGCGGGACCCGGAGCTCCTACGAGCAGTACTTC
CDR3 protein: CASSQDVTSGTRSSYEQYF

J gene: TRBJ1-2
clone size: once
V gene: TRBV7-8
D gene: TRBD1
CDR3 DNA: TGTGCCAGCAGCTTAGTACAGGGGGGAGGTGGCTACACCTTC
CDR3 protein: CASSLVQGGGGYTF

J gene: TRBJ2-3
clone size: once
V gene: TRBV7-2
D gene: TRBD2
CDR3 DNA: TGTGCCAGCAGCTCGCGACTAGCGGGAGGGGGAGATACGCAGTATTTT
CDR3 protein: CASSSRLAGGGDTQYF

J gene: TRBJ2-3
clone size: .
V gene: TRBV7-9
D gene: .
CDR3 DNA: TGTGCCAGCAGCTTACAGGGTAGTACAGATACGCAGTATTTT
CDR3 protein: CASSLQGSTDTQYF

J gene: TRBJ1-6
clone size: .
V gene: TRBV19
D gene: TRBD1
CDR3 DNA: TGTGCCAGTAGTATACAGGGGGCCTCCGTTTCACCCCTCCACTTT
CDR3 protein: CASSIQGASVSPLHF

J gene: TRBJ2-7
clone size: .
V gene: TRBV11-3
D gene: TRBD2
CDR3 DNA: TGTGCCAGCAGCTTAGACGGACGGGAGGGCCAAGACGAGCAGTACTTC
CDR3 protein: CASSLDGREGQDEQYF

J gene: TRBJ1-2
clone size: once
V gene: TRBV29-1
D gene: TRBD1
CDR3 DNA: TGCAGCGTGCCGGGACAGGGGCCTTTATATGGCTACACCTTC
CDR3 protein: CSVPGQGPLYGYTF

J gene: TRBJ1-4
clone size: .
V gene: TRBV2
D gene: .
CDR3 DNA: TGTGCCAGCAGTGACCCTTGGAGGGGGGGACATGAAAAACTGTTTTTT
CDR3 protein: CASSDPWRGGHEKLFF

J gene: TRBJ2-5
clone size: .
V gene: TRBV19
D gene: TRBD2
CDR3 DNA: TGTGCCAGTAGGAGGACTAGCGGAACCCAAGAGACCCAGTACTTC
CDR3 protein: CASRRTSGTQETQYF

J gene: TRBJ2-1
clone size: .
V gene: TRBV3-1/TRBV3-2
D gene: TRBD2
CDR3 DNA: TGTGCCAGCAGCCCCGGGACTAGCGGGACTTATCATGAGCAGTTCTTC
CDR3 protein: CASSPGTSGTYHEQFF

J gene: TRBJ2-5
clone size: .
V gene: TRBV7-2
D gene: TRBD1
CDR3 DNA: TGTGCCAGCAGCTTAGACAGGGGCGGCGAGACCCAGTACTTC
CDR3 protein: CASSLDRGGETQYF

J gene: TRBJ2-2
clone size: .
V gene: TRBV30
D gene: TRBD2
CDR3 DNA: TGTGCCTGGACTAGCGGGAGGGCCCACACCGGGGAGCTGTTTTTT
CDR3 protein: CAWTSGRAHTGELFF

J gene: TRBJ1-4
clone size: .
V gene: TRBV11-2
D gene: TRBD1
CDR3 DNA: TGTGCCAGCAGATCCGGGACAGGGGTAGAAAAACTGTTTTTT
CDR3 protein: CASRSGTGVEKLFF

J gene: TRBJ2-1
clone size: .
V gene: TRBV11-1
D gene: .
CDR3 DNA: TGTGCCAGCACCCTCATACAGAACAATGAGCAGTTCTTC
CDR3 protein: CASTLIQNNEQFF

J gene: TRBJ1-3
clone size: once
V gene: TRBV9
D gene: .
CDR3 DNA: TGTGCCAGCAGCGTAGCATCGGGGTTAGGTTGGTCTGGAAACACCATATATTTT
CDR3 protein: CASSVASGLGWSGNTIYF

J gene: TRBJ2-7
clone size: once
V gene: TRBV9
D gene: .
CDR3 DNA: TGTGCCAGCAGCGTAGATTCCAGGGCTTACGAGCAGTACTTC
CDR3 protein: CASSVDSRAYEQYF

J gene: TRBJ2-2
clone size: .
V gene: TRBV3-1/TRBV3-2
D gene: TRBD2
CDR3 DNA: TGTGCCAGCAGGAAGGGGACTTTAGCGGGAGCGGCCGGGGAGCTGTTTTTT
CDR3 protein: CASRKGTLAGAAGELFF

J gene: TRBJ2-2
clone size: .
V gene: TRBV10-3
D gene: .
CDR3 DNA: TGTGCCATCAGTGACGTCACCGGGGAGCTGTTTTTT
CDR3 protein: CAISDVTGELFF

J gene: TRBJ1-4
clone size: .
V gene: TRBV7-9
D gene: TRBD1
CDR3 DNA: TGTGCCAGCAGCCCGATGACAGGGGGACTTGAAAAACTGTTTTTT
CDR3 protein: CASSPMTGGLEKLFF

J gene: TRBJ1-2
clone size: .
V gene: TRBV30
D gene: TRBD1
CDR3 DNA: TGTGCCTGGAGCCCGGGACAGGTCTATGGCTACACCTTC
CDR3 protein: CAWSPGQVYGYTF

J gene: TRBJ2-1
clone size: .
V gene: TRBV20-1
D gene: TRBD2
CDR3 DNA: TGCAGTGCTAGTGCCTTTAATGCGGGAGTAAACTACAATGAGCAGTTCTTC
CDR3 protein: CSASAFNAGVNYNEQFF

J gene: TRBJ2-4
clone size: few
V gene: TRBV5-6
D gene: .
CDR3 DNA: TGTGCCAGCAGCTTAGACAGTACTCTAGCCAAAAACATTCAGTACTTC
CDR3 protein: CASSLDSTLAKNIQYF

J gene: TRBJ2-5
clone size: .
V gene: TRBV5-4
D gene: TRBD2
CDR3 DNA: TGTGCCAGCAGCTTGAAAGCTAGCGGGACGCAAGAGACCCAGTACTTC
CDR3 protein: CASSLKASGTQETQYF

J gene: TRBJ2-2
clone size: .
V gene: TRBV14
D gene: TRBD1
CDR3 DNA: TGTGCCAGCAGCCGAGGACGAGGACAGGGGGACACCGGGGAGCTGTTTTTT
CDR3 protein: CASSRGRGQGDTGELFF

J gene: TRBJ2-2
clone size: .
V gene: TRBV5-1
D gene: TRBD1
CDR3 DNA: TGCGCCAGGGGGGACAGGGCGAACACCGGGGAGCTGTTTTTT
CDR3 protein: CARGDRANTGELFF

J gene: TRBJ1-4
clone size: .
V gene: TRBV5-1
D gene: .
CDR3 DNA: TGCGCCAGCAGTACAGGCGGGGATGAAAAACTGTTTTTT
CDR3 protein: CASSTGGDEKLFF

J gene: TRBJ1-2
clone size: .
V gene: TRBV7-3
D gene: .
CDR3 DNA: TGTGCCAGCAGTCAAGGGGCTTCTAACTATGGCTACACCTTC
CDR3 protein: CASSQGASNYGYTF

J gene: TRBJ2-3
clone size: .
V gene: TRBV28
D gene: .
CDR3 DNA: TGTGCCAGCAGTCCCCCGGGGGGCGGGGAGGGCCGTATGAATACGCAGTATTTT
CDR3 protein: CASSPPGGGEGRMNTQYF

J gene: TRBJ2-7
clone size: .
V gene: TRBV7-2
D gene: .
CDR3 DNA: TGTGCCAGCAGCGAACGGTACGAGCAGTACTTC
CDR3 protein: CASSERYEQYF